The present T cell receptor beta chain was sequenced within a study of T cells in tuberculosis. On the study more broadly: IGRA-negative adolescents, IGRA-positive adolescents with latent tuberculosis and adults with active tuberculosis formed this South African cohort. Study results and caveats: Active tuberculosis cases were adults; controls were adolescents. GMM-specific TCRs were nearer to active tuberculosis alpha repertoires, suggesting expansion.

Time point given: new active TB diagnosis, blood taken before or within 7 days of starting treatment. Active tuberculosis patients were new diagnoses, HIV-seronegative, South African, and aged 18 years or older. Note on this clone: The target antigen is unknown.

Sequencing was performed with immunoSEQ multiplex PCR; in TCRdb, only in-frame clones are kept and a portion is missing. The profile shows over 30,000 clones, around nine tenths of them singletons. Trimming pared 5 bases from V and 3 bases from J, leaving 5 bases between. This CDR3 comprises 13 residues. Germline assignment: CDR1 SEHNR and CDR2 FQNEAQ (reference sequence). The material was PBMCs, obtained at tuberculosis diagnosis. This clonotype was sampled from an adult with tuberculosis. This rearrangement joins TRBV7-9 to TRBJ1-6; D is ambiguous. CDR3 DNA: TGTGCCAGCAGCCTCGGCTATAATTCACCCCTCCACTTT. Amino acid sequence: CASSLGYNSPLHF. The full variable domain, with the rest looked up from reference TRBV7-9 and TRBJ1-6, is DTGVSQNPRHKITKRGQNVTFRCDPISEHNRLYWYRQTLGQGPEFLTYFQNEAQLEKSRLLSDRFSAERPKGSFSTLEIQRTEQGDSAMYLCASSLGYNSPLHFGNGTRLTVT.